The rows below give T cell receptor beta chains drawn from one sample of a study of blood T cell repertoires in COVID-19. TCRdb keeps only in-frame clones here, not all; method: immunoSEQ multiplex PCR. There are 140,000 or so clones in the sample; 80% to 90% occur only once, and 8% to 9% lies in the top ten. Input material: peripheral blood. These receptors came from a woman aged 45-65 years with active or convalescent COVID-19. CDR3s include the opening cysteine and the closing phenylalanine or tryptophan. Each record gives: V gene, J gene, CDR3 protein.

>TRBV14|TRBJ2-4
CASSPGTSGSAGNIQYF
>TRBV21-1|TRBJ2-1
CAPYGRGNEQFF
>TRBV6-5|TRBJ2-1
CASNRGPNEQFF
>TRBV7-6|TRBJ1-5
CASSQGQGNSNQPQHF
>TRBV28|TRBJ1-5
CASSSGQSPQHF
>TRBV2|TRBJ1-1
CASRGQGNTEAFF
>TRBV4-3|TRBJ2-7
CASSQDRQYEQYF
>TRBV15|TRBJ1-2
CATSRDAHTGGYTF
>TRBV5-1|TRBJ2-3
CASSSQGTIGDTQYF
>TRBV28|TRBJ1-2
CASSLATGANYGYTF
>TRBV28|TRBJ1-1
CASSTTGLNTEAFF
>TRBV30|TRBJ1-6
CAWSVGRRDRVFSPLHF
>TRBV18|TRBJ2-1
CASSPRTSGRGNEQFF
>TRBV5-1|TRBJ1-1
CASSLVAGGVNTEAFF
>TRBV11-2|TRBJ2-1
CASSLDGDINEQFF
>TRBV4-1|TRBJ1-5
CASSPLLGGAQHF
>TRBV27|TRBJ1-1
CASSLSGQGGNTEAFF
>TRBV5-1|TRBJ2-5
CASSLVASGTQETQYF
>TRBV5-4|TRBJ1-2
CASSPRGQNYGYTF
>TRBV2|TRBJ2-7
CASSAPGLVGHEQYF
>TRBV15|TRBJ1-5
CATSSLTGTISNQPQHF
>TRBV6-5|TRBJ1-6
CASSRQGPNSPLHF
>TRBV7-2|TRBJ2-3
CASSSPFRAPPSTDTQYF
>TRBV4-2|TRBJ1-4
CASSQEPDRGTNEKLFF
>TRBV7-3|TRBJ2-1
CASSLVAGGSNEQFF
>TRBV19|TRBJ1-1
CASSIRGGQENTEAFF
>TRBV11-2|TRBJ2-1
CASSSLAGGVNEQFF
>TRBV12-3/TRBV12-4|TRBJ2-3
CASSDSGTQYF
>TRBV5-1|TRBJ2-1
CASSPGQGIDEQFF
>TRBV7-9|TRBJ2-2
CASSPPSVRELFF
>TRBV30|TRBJ2-3
CAWSAQWTDTQYF
>TRBV6-5|TRBJ1-3
CASARYSGNTIYF
>TRBV29-1|TRBJ1-1
CSVGMDRAPEAFF
>TRBV7-6|TRBJ2-1
CASSSLAGAGYNEQFF
>TRBV12-3/TRBV12-4|TRBJ2-1
CASTLVDSEQFF